This TCR beta chain was profiled in a study of blood T cell repertoires in COVID-19. Looking at the study overall: The United States, Italy and Spain were the sources of the acute and convalescent COVID-19 samples.

The CDR3 runs to 13 residues. Trimming left V 6 bases short and J 10 bases short, with 13 bases between. From germline, CDR1 is LNHDA and CDR2 SQIVND (reference sequence). Assignments of participants to cohorts depended upon their own reported clinical history. Symptom resolution, clearance, or two negative PCRs marked donors in Cohort 3 as recovered. Source study methods: The assay estimated nucleated cells by amplifying reference gene primers. Generated by immunoSEQ multiplex PCR, the TCRdb table keeps only in-frame clones and is missing some. V and J calls and clone size are those listed in that table; D and trimming were worked out from the DNA. The profile shows approximately 440,000 clones, 87% of them singletons.

This chain joins TRBV19 and TRBJ1-6; possible D gene TRBD1, 6 bases. Input material: PBMCs or T cells enriched from blood (not recorded which). The clonotype originates from a woman aged 18-29 years who had recovered from COVID-19. CDR3 residues: CASSFSGESPLHF. The CDR3 nucleotides read TGTGCCAGTAGCTTCTCAGGGGAATCACCCCTCCACTTT.